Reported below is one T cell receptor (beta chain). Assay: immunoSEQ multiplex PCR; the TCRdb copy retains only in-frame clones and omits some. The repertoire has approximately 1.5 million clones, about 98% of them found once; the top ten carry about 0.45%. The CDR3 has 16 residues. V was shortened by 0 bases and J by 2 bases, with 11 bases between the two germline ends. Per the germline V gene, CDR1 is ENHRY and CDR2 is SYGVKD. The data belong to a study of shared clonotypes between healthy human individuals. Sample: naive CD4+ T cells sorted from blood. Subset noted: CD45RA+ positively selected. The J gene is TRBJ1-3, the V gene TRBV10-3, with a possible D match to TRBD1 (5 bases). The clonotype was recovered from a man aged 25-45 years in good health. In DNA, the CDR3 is TGTGCCATCAGTGAGTCGCGTGCGGGGGCTGGAAACACCATATATTTT. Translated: CAISESRAGAGNTIYF.